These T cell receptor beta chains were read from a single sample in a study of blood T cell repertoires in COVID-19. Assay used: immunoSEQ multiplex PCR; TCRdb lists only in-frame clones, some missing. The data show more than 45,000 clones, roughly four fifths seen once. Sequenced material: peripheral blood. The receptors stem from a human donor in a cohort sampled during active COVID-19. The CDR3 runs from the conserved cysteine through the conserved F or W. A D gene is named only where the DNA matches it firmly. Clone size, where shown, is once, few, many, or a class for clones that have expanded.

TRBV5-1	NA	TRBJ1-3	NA	CASSWRDLENTIYF	TGCGCCAGCAGCTGGAGGGACCTCGAGAACACCATATATTTT
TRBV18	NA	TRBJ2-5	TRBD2	CASSPPGVAGGETQYF	TGTGCCAGCTCACCACCTGGCGTAGCGGGAGGAGAGACCCAGTACTTC
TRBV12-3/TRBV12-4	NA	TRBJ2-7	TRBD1	CASSSNRGREQYF	TGTGCCAGCAGTTCAAACAGGGGGCGGGAGCAGTACTTC
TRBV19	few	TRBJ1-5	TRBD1	CASSPLGTGGWPQHF	TGTGCCAGTAGTCCGCTTGGGACAGGGGGCTGGCCCCAGCATTTT
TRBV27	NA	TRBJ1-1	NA	CASSKMGRLTALPEAFF	TGTGCCAGCAGTAAAATGGGAAGACTAACCGCCCTACCTGAAGCTTTCTTT
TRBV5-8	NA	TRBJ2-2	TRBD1	CASSLGQGGRGNAGELFF	TGTGCCAGCAGCTTGGGACAGGGCGGAAGGGGTAATGCCGGGGAGCTGTTTTTT
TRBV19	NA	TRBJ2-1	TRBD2	CASSIDGGGIDNEQFF	TGTGCCAGTAGTATAGATGGGGGGGGGATCGACAATGAGCAGTTCTTC
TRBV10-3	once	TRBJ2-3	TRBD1	CAISPRGPPDTQYF	TGTGCCATCAGCCCCAGGGGGCCCCCAGATACGCAGTATTTT
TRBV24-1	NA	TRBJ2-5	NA	CATSEGGAETQYF	TGTGCCACCAGTGAGGGGGGAGCAGAGACCCAGTACTTC
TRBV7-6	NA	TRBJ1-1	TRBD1	CASSDHRGPLNTEAFF	TGTGCCAGCAGCGACCACAGGGGCCCCCTGAACACTGAAGCTTTCTTT
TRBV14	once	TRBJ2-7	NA	CASSQSPRRVEQYF	TGTGCCAGCAGCCAATCCCCGCGGCGGGTCGAGCAGTACTTC
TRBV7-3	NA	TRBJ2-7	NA	CASSLDSTATYEQYF	TGTGCCAGCAGCTTAGACTCCACGGCCACCTACGAGCAGTACTTC
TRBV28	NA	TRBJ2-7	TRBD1	CASRRSKPGTGEREQYF	TGTGCCAGCCGAAGAAGTAAGCCCGGGACAGGGGAAAGGGAGCAGTACTTC
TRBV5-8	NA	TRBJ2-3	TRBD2	CASSTGLAGGVDTQYF	TGTGCCAGCAGCACCGGACTAGCGGGGGGGGTAGATACGCAGTATTTT
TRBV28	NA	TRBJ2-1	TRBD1	CASSLRQGKQFF	TGTGCCAGCAGCCTTCGACAGGGAAAGCAGTTCTTC
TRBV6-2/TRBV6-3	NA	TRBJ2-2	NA	CASSYSFRAGELFF	TGTGCCAGCAGTTACTCGTTCAGGGCCGGGGAGCTGTTTTTT
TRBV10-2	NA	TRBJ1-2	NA	CASSLQGSYGYTF	TGCGCCAGCAGCCTACAGGGAAGCTATGGCTACACCTTC
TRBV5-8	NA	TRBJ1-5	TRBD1	CASSNRQGRVNQPQHF	TGTGCCAGCAGCAATAGACAGGGTCGGGTCAATCAGCCCCAGCATTTT
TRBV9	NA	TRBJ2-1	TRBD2	CASSVVAGVNEQFF	TGTGCCAGCAGCGTAGTTGCGGGAGTTAATGAGCAGTTCTTC
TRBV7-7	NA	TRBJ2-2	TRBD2	CASSTGLAGGPTGELFF	TGTGCTAGCAGTACGGGACTAGCGGGGGGGCCCACCGGGGAGCTGTTTTTT
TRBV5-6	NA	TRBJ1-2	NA	CASEGTATYGYTF	TGTGCCAGCGAGGGCACGGCGACATATGGCTACACCTTC
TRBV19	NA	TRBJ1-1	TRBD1	CACNRGLFTEAFF	TGTGCCTGTAACAGGGGGCTCTTCACTGAAGCTTTCTTT
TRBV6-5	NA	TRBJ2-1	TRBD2	CASSYVGLAGANEQFF	TGTGCCAGCAGTTACGTTGGACTAGCGGGTGCCAATGAGCAGTTCTTC
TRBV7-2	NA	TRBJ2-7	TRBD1	CASSGGGTGSYEQYF	TGTGCCAGCAGCGGGGGAGGGACAGGGTCCTACGAGCAGTACTTC
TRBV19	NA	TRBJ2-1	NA	CASSIETGGEQFF	TGTGCCAGTAGTATAGAAACCGGCGGTGAGCAGTTCTTC
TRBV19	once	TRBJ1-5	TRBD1	CASTPRGQNVHQPQHF	TGTGCCAGTACCCCAAGGGGACAGAACGTTCATCAGCCCCAGCATTTT
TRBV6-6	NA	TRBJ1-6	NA	CASSRQVYNSPLHF	TGTGCCAGCAGTCGACAGGTCTATAATTCACCCCTCCACTTT
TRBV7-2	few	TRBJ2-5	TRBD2	CASSWGLAGLETQYF	TGTGCCAGCAGCTGGGGACTAGCGGGGTTAGAGACCCAGTACTTC
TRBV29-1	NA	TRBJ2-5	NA	CSVAEGTTQYF	TGCAGCGTTGCGGAGGGCACGACCCAGTACTTC
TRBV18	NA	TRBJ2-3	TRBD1	CASSVYTGGQDTQYF	TGTGCCAGCTCGGTGTATACAGGGGGGCAAGATACGCAGTATTTT